This T cell receptor beta chain is from a study of CD8+ T cells in alopecia areata. Germline CDR1 is LNHDA and CDR2 is SQIVND (reference sequence). V lost 6 bases and J lost 8, with 14 bases in between. The CDR3 contains 14 residues. Treatment meaning: oral pan-JAK inhibitor, 5-10 mg twice daily. Extracted RNA was reverse transcribed into cDNA, the sequencing template. Assay: immunoSEQ multiplex PCR; the TCRdb copy retains only in-frame clones and omits some. This sample has under 350,000 clones, with roughly 60% found just once. The source of this sequence is a human donor with alopecia areata. The specimen comprised CD4+ T cells sorted from blood, sampled at week 24, from a patient treated with tofacitinib. The chain couples TRBV19 to TRBJ1-6; D is ambiguous. This CDR3 reads CASSTLEGHSPLHF. The CDR3 nucleotides are TGTGCCAGTAGCACGCTAGAAGGACATTCACCCCTCCACTTT.